This TCR beta chain came from a study of PD-L1 blockade in urothelial cancer. Looking at the study overall: The median T cell count in blood samples was more than 110,000.

PCRs each included synthetic TCR analog templates spiked in. Clones were sequenced by immunoSEQ multiplex PCR, and TCRdb holds only the in-frame ones, with some missing. The table has 66,000 or so clones, approximately 91% seen once. Time point specified: peripheral blood 6 weeks after treatment start. The number of samples from each patient was between 1 and 8, taken pretreatment and on-treatment. CDR1 SGHRS and CDR2 YFSETQ come from the germline V gene. The V and J ends lost 7 bases and 2 bases, in that order; junction bases with no gene match: 10. The CDR3 contains 15 residues. The sequencing here drew on PBMCs, taken around atezolizumab (anti-PD-L1) treatment. This chain uses TRBV5-1 with TRBJ2-7; 9 nucleotides agree with TRBD2. The origin of this receptor is a man aged 55-75 years with urothelial cancer. The CDR3 sequence: CASALGAGGPYEQYF. The CDR3 DNA sequence: TGCGCCAGCGCCCTGGGAGCGGGAGGCCCCTACGAGCAGTACTTC.